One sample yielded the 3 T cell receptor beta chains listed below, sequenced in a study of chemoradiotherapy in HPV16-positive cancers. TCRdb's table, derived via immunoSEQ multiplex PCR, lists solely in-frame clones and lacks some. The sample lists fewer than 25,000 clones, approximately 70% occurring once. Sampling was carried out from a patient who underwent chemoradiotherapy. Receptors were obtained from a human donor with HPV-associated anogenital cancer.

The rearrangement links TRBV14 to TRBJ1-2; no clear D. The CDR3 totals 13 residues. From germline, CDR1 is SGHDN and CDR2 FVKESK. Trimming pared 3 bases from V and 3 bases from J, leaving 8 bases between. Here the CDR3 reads CASSQLSHYGYTF. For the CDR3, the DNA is TGTGCCAGCAGCCAGCTTAGCCACTATGGCTACACCTTC.

CDR3 DNA: TGTGCCAGCAGCTTCGGGCAAATGGGGGGGCAGTTCTTC. It specifies CASSFGQMGGQFF. V gene TRBV13 combines with J gene TRBJ2-1, with D maybe TRBD2 (6 bases). In germline, CDR1 is PRHDT, CDR2 FYEKMQ (reference sequence). CDR3 size: 13 residues. V dropped 3 bases and J dropped 12 bases, with 15 bases sitting between them.

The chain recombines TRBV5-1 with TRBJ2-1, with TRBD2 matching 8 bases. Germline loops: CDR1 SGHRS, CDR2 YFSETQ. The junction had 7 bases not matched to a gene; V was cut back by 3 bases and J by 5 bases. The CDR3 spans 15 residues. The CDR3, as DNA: TGCGCCAGCAGCTCCGGGACTAGGGTGGACAATGAGCAGTTCTTC. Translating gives CASSSGTRVDNEQFF.